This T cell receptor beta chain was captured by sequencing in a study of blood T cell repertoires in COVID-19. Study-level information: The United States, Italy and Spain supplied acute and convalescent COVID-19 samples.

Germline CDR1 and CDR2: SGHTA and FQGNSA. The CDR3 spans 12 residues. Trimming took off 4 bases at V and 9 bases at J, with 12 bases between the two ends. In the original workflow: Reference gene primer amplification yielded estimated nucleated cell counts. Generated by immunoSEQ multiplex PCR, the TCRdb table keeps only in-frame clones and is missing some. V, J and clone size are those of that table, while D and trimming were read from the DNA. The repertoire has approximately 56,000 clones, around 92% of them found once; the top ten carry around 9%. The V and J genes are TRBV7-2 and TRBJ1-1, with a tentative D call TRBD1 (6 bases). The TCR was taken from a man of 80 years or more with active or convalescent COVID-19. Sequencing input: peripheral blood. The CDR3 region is CASSSIGQQAFF. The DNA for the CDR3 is TGTGCCAGCAGCTCCATCGGACAGCAAGCTTTCTTT.